Shown below are 30 T cell receptor beta chains from a single sample sequenced in a study of human T cells and chemical hapten exposure (dated by TCRdb to the early 2020s). Libraries came from RACE. Sequencing used a NextSeq 500. TCRdb trimmed the raw reads at Q25, called clones with MiXCR and kept productive beta chains. Under each unique CDR3 protein, matching rows form one entry showing the most common genes and DNA. In this sample the table shows tens of thousands of distinct CDR3 sequences, about 9% of which occur a single time. The ten largest clones take up 13% to 15% of the sample. This specimen's time point label, per the study, means: pre-sensitization, week 0. The treatment or condition label, as the study defines it: therapeutic diphenylcyclopropenone sensitization with weekly scalp DPC. The material was whole blood, obtained in connection with sensitization to the hapten diphenylcyclopropenone (DPC). Receptor source: a woman aged 35 to 49 with alopecia areata. Some clones in this sample may be carry-over from other donors' samples.

This sequence joins TRBV19 and TRBJ2-7; tentatively, D is TRBD1 (5 bases). V was shortened by 6 bases and J by 0 bases, with 18 bases between the two germline ends. The V gene's germline CDR1 is LNHDA and CDR2 SQIVND (reference sequence). The CDR3 extends over 16 amino acids. CDR3 bases: TGTGCCAGTAGCTGGGTGGCGGACGACAGCTCCTACGAGCAGTACTTC. This gives the protein CASSWVADDSSYEQYF.

This clonotype appeared a few times. The rearrangement uses TRBV4-3 and TRBJ1-2, with D possibly matching TRBD1 (5 bases). The V end was cut by 0 bases, the J end by 6 bases, with 17 bases between. The CDR3 loop spans 16 amino acids. Germline CDR1 is LGHNA and CDR2 is YSLEER. The CDR3 DNA reads TGCGCCAGCAGCCAAGATAATCGCCCAGGGAGAAATGGCTACACCTTC. Translating it yields CASSQDNRPGRNGYTF.

The chain recombines TRBV20-1 with TRBJ1-2, with D unresolved. V lost 6 bases, J lost 2 bases, and 10 bases lay in between. In germline, CDR1 is DFQATT, CDR2 SNEGSKA (reference sequence). The CDR3 is 12 residues long. The CDR3 region is CSANTENYGYTF. In DNA form, the CDR3 reads TGCAGTGCCAATACAGAAAACTATGGCTACACCTTC.

This clonotype has just a few counts. The CDR3 nucleotides read TGTGCCAGCAGCGAGTACAGGGGGCGCAAAGCTTTCTTT. It is translated as CASSEYRGRKAFF. The rearrangement links TRBV9 to TRBJ1-1; 9 nucleotides line up with TRBD1. The CDR3 has 13 amino acids. The J segment lost 9 bases and the V segment lost 3 bases, leaving 6 bases of the junction unmatched. Germline CDR1 is SGDLS and CDR2 is YYNGEE.

In its sample, this clonotype was seen a few times. The chain combines TRBV6-2 or TRBV6-3 with TRBJ1-2; the match to TRBD1 covers 8 bases. The junction had 11 bases not matched to a gene; V was cut back by 5 bases and J by 3 bases. Germline V lookup: CDR1 MNHEY, CDR2 SVGEGT. The CDR3 sequence is 16 residues long. CDR3 DNA: TGTGCCAGCAGTCCATTTGGGACAGGATGGGACTATGGCTACACCTTC. It yields the protein CASSPFGTGWDYGYTF.

Concerning this clonotype: A read error may produce the germline difference seen at one junction end. The chain is built from TRBV7-7 and TRBJ2-7, with 7 bases identical to TRBD1. The CDR3 is made up of 15 amino acids. Germline values: CDR1 SSHAT, CDR2 FNYEAQ (reference sequence). The CDR3 here is CASKGGGSLSYEHYF. CDR3 coding DNA: TGTGCCAGCAAAGGGGGCGGTTCTCTCTCCTACGAGCACTACTTC.

This clonotype was detected only a few times. The chain carries TRBV20-1 and TRBJ1-2; 9 nucleotides agree with TRBD1. CDR1 and CDR2 from the germline V gene are DFQATT and SNEGSKA (reference sequence). The CDR3 loop spans 15 amino acids. V lost 5 bases and J lost 4; bases outside the gene matches: 11. The CDR3 is CSAPGGQGPSYGYTF. The DNA of the CDR3 is TGCAGTGCTCCAGGAGGACAGGGGCCGAGCTATGGCTACACCTTC.

This clonotype was recorded at least ten times. This sequence joins TRBV12-5 and TRBJ2-2, with 9 nucleotides matching TRBD2. CDR3 size: 18 residues. The germline CDR1 and CDR2 sequences are LGHNT and FRNRAP. V lost 4 bases, J lost 0 bases, and 9 bases stayed unmatched. CDR3 coding DNA: TGTGCTAGTGGTTCCTCAGCGGGGGGAACCGCGAACACCGGGGAGCTGTTTTTT. Translated: CASGSSAGGTANTGELFF. The variable domain in full, completed from reference TRBV12-5 and TRBJ2-2, reads DARVTQTPRHKVTEMGQEVTMRCQPILGHNTVFWYRQTMMQGLELLAYFRNRAPLDDSGMPKDRFSAEMPDATLATLKIQPSEPRDSAVYFCASGSSAGGTANTGELFFGEGSRLTVL.

The rearrangement uses TRBV9 and TRBJ1-2; D unclear. The length of the CDR3 is 13 residues. Trimming stripped 6 bases from V and 4 bases from J, with 13 bases between. The germline gives CDR1 SGDLS, CDR2 YYNGEE. This CDR3 reads CASNSDGFYGYTF. The DNA of the CDR3 is TGTGCCAGCAATTCCGACGGTTTCTATGGCTACACCTTC.

This clonotype was counted ten times or more. J is TRBJ1-1 and V is TRBV7-2; TRBD1 is a possible D gene (6 bases). The CDR3 covers 14 residues. Trimming shortened V by 0 bases and J by 5 bases, and 10 bases separated the two germline ends. The germline V gene encodes CDR1 SGHTA and CDR2 FQGNSA. The CDR3 nucleotides are TGTGCCAGCAGCTTAGCGAGGCAGGGGACTGAAGCTTTCTTT. Protein sequence: CASSLARQGTEAFF.

This clonotype was found many times. This chain uses TRBV7-3 with TRBJ1-1; D is ambiguous. Germline V gives CDR1 SGHTA, CDR2 FQGTGA. V lost 2 bases to trimming and J lost 4 bases, with 11 bases between them. This CDR3 has 14 amino acids. CDR3 in DNA: TGTGCCAGCAGCTTATCCGGGAAAGGCACTGAAGCTTTCTTT. Protein sequence: CASSLSGKGTEAFF.

This clonotype was picked up many times. The chain recombines TRBV18 with TRBJ2-7; 9 nucleotides match TRBD1. The V segment lost 5 bases and the J segment 1 base; nucleotides outside the gene matches: 3. The germline V gene has CDR1 KGHSH and CDR2 LQKENI. There are 14 residues in the CDR3. In DNA form, the CDR3 reads TGTGCCAGCTCAACTGGGACAGGGTCCTACGAGCAGTACTTC. This translates into CASSTGTGSYEQYF.

This clonotype has just a few counts. This rearrangement joins TRBV6-6 to TRBJ2-6; D gene ambiguous. Per the germline V gene, CDR1 is MNHNY and CDR2 is SVGAGI (reference sequence). The CDR3 runs to 13 residues. V gave up 8 bases and J gave up 0 bases, with 5 bases separating them. The CDR3 region has the DNA TGTGCCAGCTTCAGCTCTGGGGCCAACGTCCTGACTTTC. Translating it yields CASFSSGANVLTF.

This clonotype was observed many times. The V gene is TRBV28, the J gene TRBJ1-1; weak D call: TRBD1 (6 bases). This CDR3 comprises 12 residues. Germline CDR1 and CDR2: MDHEN and SYDVKM. V was clipped by 5 bases and J by 10 bases, with 14 bases between them. The CDR3 DNA follows: TGTGCCAGCAGTAACAGGGCGCGAGGAGCTTTCTTT. As protein: CASSNRARGAFF.

The V call is TRBV14, the J call TRBJ2-1, with D perhaps TRBD2 (5 bases). The CDR3 totals 14 residues. The ends were cut back, 0 bases at V and 2 bases at J, with 5 bases in the middle. CDR1 is SGHDN and CDR2 is FVKESK in the germline V gene. The CDR3, as DNA: TGTGCCAGCAGCCAAGAGGGAGCCTACAATGAGCAGTTCTTC. It codes for CASSQEGAYNEQFF.

The gene calls are TRBV5-1 and TRBJ2-5; D is perhaps TRBD1 (5 bases). The germline V and J ends were trimmed by 5 bases and 1 base, with 12 bases remaining between them. Germline V CDR1 and CDR2: SGHRS, YFSETQ. The CDR3 extends over 14 amino acids. The CDR3 DNA reads as TGCGCCAGCAGTCGACAGATACTCCAAGAGACCCAGTACTTC. As protein: CASSRQILQETQYF.

This clonotype occurred many times. CDR3: CASSLYRGYEQYF. The CDR3 DNA reads TGTGCCAGCAGTTTATACAGGGGCTACGAGCAGTACTTC. The J gene is TRBJ2-7, the V gene TRBV28; 7 positions match TRBD1. Per the germline V gene, CDR1 is MDHEN and CDR2 is SYDVKM. This CDR3 spans 13 amino acids. J gave up 3 bases and V 1 base, and 0 bases lay outside the gene matches.

This clonotype was seen many times. The rearrangement uses TRBV19 and TRBJ1-5; 7 nucleotides match TRBD1. CDR1 LNHDA and CDR2 SQIVND come from the germline V gene (reference sequence). The CDR3 contains 14 residues. J gave up 6 bases and V 4 bases, and 6 bases lay outside the gene matches. This chain's CDR3 is CASSRTGAGQPQHF. For the CDR3, the DNA is TGTGCCAGTAGTAGAACAGGGGCGGGTCAGCCCCAGCATTTT.

This clonotype occurred a few times. This chain links TRBV6-5 with TRBJ1-1, with D perhaps TRBD1 (5 bases). V was clipped by 2 bases and J by 5 bases, with 9 bases between them. The CDR3 spans 13 residues. Germline CDR1 is MNHEY and CDR2 is SVGAGI. In DNA, the CDR3 is TGTGCCAGCAGTTACGCGGGGGGTACTGAAGCTTTCTTT. Protein sequence: CASSYAGGTEAFF.

As to this clonotype: This may come from a read error, since a much larger clone is one base off. The chain is built from TRBV6-2 or TRBV6-3 and TRBJ2-3; a possible D gene is TRBD2 (5 bases). From germline, CDR1 is MNHEY and CDR2 SVGEGT. V shed 2 bases and J shed 2 bases, with 8 bases lying between them. CDR3 size: 14 residues. The CDR3 spells CASSYRETTDTQYF. Here the CDR3 DNA reads TGTGCCAGCAGTTACAGGGAGACCACAGATACGCAGTATTTT.

This clonotype was found many times. This chain links TRBV2 with TRBJ2-4; D may match TRBD1 or TRBD2 (5 bases each). Trimming stripped 11 bases from V and 2 bases from J, with 13 bases between. CDR1 and CDR2 (germline): SNHLY, FYNNEI. The CDR3 runs 13 residues. The CDR3, as DNA: TGTGCCGGGGGAACAGACTCCAAAAACATTCAGTACTTC. Amino acids: CAGGTDSKNIQYF.

This chain links TRBV29-1 with TRBJ2-2; D perhaps matches TRBD2 (6 bases). V lost 7 bases to trimming and J lost 1 base, with 13 bases between them. CDR3 length equals 14 residues. Germline V gene data show CDR1 as SQVTM and CDR2 as ANQGSEA. The CDR3 loop is CSAAGTRNTGELFF. CDR3 bases: TGCAGCGCCGCCGGGACTCGGAACACCGGGGAGCTGTTTTTT.

The chain carries TRBV25-1 and TRBJ2-7, with TRBD2 matching 7 bases. The CDR3 sequence is 15 residues long. From germline, CDR1 is MGHDK and CDR2 SYGVNS. V was pared by 3 bases and J by 1 base, with 6 bases of the junction left unmatched. CDR3 sequence (DNA): TGTGCCAGCAGTGACCCCGGGGGAGGGTCCTACGAGCAGTACTTC. Translated, it gives CASSDPGGGSYEQYF.

This clonotype was observed a handful of times. This chain uses TRBV24-1 with TRBJ1-5, with D perhaps matching TRBD1 (5 bases). V was cut by 9 bases and J by 0 bases, with 17 bases left in between. The CDR3 is 16 residues long. In germline, CDR1 is KGHDR, CDR2 SFDVKD. This CDR3 is CATGGGRGYSNQPQHF. CDR3 coding DNA: TGTGCCACCGGTGGGGGACGGGGCTATAGCAATCAGCCCCAGCATTTT.

There are a few counts of this clonotype. The gene calls are TRBV19 and TRBJ1-2; TRBD1 is a possible D gene (5 bases). Deletions cut 3 bases from V and 8 bases from J, with 16 bases between. The CDR3 is 14 amino acids. Per the germline V gene, CDR1 is LNHDA and CDR2 is SQIVND (reference sequence). CDR3 sequence reads: CASSIGTYVRGYTF. The CDR3 DNA reads TGTGCCAGTAGTATTGGGACGTACGTTCGGGGCTACACCTTC.

This clonotype was observed at least ten times. This sequence joins TRBV7-2 and TRBJ2-2; no definite D call. From germline, CDR1 is SGHTA and CDR2 FQGNSA. V lost 5 bases and J 4 bases, leaving 8 bases between the germline ends. This CDR3 contains 13 residues. CDR3: CASSLHLTGELFF. The CDR3, as DNA: TGTGCCAGCAGCCTACACCTCACCGGGGAGCTGTTTTTT.

The chain combines TRBV28 with TRBJ1-5; D remains unclear. Germline loops: CDR1 MDHEN, CDR2 SYDVKM. Deletions cut 2 bases from V and 6 bases from J, with 11 bases between. The CDR3 covers 14 residues. CDR3 in DNA: TGTGCCAGCAGTTTAAGCACATTGGGTCAGCCCCAGCATTTT. Encoded protein: CASSLSTLGQPQHF.

J is TRBJ1-1 and V is TRBV6-2 or TRBV6-3; D is undetermined. The V end lost 10 bases, the J end lost 5 bases, and 17 bases lay between the germline ends. Germline V gene lookup returns CDR1 MNHEY and CDR2 SVGEGT. The CDR3 length is 13 residues. CDR3 residues: CATRLWEPTEAFF. In DNA form, the CDR3 reads TGTGCCACAAGGTTGTGGGAACCAACTGAAGCTTTCTTT.

Comments on this clonotype: This could be a read error, since a much larger clone is one nucleotide away. The chain employs TRBV20-1 and TRBJ2-3; TRBD1 matches at 7 bases. J lost 4 bases, V lost 0 bases, and 7 bases had no gene match. The CDR3 is 15 amino acids. Germline CDR1 and CDR2: DFQATT and SNEGSKA (reference sequence). The CDR3 DNA reads as TGCAGTGCTAGAGATCTGAGGCAGGGGGCAGATACGCAGTATTTT. It is translated as CSARDLRQGADTQYF.

This clonotype was seen only a few times. The CDR3 nucleotides are TGCAGTGCTAGAGGTTCGTACGGATCTAACTATGGCTACACCTTC. It yields the protein CSARGSYGSNYGYTF. V and J are TRBV20-1 and TRBJ1-2; D gene unclear. CDR1 is DFQATT, CDR2 SNEGSKA, per germline (reference sequence). There are 15 residues in the CDR3. V dropped 1 base and J dropped 0 bases, with 12 bases sitting between them.